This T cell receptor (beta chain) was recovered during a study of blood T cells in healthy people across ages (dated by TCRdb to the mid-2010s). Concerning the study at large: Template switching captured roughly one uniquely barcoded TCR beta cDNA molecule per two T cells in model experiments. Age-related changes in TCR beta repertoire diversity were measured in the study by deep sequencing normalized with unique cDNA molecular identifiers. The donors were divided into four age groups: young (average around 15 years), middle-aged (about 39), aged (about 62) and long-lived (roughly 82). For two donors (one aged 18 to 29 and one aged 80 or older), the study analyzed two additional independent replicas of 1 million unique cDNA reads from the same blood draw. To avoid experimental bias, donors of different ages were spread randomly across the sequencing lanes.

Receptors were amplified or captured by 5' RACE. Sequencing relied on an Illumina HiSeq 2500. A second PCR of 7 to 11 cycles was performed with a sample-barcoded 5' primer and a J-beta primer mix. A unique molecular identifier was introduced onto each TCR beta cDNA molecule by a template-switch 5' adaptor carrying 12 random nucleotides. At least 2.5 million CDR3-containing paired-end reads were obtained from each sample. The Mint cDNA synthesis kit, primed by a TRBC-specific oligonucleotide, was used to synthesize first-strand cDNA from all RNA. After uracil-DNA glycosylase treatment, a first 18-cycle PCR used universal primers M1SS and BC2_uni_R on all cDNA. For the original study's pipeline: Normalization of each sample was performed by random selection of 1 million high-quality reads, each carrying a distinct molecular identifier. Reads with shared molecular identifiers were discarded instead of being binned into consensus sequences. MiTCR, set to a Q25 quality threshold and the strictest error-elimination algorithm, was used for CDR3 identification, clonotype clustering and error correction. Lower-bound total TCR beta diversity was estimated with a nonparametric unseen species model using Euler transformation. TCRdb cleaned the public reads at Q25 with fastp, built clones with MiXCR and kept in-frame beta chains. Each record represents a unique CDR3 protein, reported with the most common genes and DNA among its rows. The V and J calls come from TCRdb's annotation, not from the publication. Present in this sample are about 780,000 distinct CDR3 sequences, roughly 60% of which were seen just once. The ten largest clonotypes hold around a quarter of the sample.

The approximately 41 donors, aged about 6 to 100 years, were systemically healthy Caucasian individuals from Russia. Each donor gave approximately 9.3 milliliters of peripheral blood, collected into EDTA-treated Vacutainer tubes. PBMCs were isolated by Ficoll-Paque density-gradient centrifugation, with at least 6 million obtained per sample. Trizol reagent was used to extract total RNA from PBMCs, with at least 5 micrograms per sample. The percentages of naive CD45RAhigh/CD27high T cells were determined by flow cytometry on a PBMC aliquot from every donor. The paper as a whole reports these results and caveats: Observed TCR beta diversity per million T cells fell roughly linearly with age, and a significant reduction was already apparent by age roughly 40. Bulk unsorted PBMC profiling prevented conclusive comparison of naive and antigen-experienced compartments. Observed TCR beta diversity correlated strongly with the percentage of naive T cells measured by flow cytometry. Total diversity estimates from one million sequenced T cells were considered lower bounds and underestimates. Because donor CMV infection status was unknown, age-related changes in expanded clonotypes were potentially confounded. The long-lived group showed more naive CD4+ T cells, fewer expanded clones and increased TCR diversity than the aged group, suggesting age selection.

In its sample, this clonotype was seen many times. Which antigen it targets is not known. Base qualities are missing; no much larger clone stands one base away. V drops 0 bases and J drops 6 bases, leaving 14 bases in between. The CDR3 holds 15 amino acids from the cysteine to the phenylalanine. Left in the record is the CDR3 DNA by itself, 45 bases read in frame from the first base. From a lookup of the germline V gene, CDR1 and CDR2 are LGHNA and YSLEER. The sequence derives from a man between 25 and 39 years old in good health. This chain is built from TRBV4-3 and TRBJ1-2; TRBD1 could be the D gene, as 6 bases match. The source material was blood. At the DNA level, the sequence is TGCGCCAGCAGCCAAGATCGAAGGGGGAGGGATGGCTACACCTTC. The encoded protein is CASSQDRRGRDGYTF.